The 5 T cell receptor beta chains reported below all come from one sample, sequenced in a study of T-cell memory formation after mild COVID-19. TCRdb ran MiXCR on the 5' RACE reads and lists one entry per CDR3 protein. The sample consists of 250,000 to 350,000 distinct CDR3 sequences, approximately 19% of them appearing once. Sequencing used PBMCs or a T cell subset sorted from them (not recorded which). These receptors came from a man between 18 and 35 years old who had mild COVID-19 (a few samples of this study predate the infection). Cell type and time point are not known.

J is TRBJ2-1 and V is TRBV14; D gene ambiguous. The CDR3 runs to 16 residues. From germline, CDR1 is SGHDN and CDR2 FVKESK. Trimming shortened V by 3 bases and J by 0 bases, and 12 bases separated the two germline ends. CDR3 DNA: TGTGCCAGCAGCCATCGACCTGGTAGCTCCTACAATGAGCAGTTCTTC. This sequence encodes CASSHRPGSSYNEQFF.

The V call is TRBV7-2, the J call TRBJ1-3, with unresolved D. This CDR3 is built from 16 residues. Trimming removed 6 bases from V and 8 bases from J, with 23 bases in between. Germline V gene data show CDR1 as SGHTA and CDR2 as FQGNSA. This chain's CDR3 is CASSPLGVGVADTIYF. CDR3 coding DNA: TGTGCCAGCAGTCCATTAGGCGTCGGGGTTGCGGACACCATATATTTT.

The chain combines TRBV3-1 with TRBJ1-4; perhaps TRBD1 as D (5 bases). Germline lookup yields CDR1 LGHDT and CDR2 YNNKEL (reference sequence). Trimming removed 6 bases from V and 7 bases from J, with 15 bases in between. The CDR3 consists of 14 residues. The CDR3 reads CASSQGRVVEKLFF. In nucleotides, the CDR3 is TGTGCCAGCAGTCAGGGCAGGGTAGTTGAAAAACTGTTTTTT.

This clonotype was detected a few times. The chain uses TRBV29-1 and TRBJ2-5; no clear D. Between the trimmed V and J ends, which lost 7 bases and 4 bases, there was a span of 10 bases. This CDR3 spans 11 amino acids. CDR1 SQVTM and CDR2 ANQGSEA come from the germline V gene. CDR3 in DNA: TGCAGCGCCGAATGGGGAGAGACCCAGTACTTC. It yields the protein CSAEWGETQYF.

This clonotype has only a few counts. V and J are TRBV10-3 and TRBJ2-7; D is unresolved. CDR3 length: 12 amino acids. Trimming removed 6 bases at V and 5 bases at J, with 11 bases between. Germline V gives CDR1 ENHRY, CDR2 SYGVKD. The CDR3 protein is CAISDSYDEQYF. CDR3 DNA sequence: TGTGCCATCAGCGATAGCTACGACGAGCAGTACTTC.